This T cell receptor (beta chain) was observed in a study of CD8 T cells in Susac syndrome. V was pared by 6 bases and J by 4 bases, with 21 bases between. Germline V gene lookup returns CDR1 MNHNS and CDR2 SASEGT. This CDR3 region has 16 residues. This clonotype came up a few times. Random hexamers were used to reverse transcribe 0.5 to 1 ug of RNA. TCRdb independently ran MiXCR on the immunoSEQ multiplex PCR reads; one entry per CDR3 protein. This sample carries about 130,000 distinct CDR3 sequences, around 94% of them seen once, and the ten largest clones take 0.21%. The rearrangement uses TRBV6-1 and TRBJ1-2; TRBD1 might be the D (6 bases). The TCR originated in a human donor with Susac syndrome. The sample was CD8+ T cells from PBMCs. Here the CDR3 DNA reads TGTGCCAGCAGCCCTGTAACAGGGACTGGGTTCTATGGCTACACCTTC. As protein: CASSPVTGTGFYGYTF.